The clone carrying this T cell receptor beta chain was observed many times. Participants in the exposed group had met a COVID-19 case in the 2 weeks before joining the study. Authors' processing steps: Reference gene primers were amplified, and this amplification served to estimate nucleated cell counts. The method was immunoSEQ multiplex PCR; TCRdb's version includes in-frame clones alone and lacks a portion of them. That table is the source of V, J and clone size, and D and trimming were worked out from the DNA. This repertoire shows about 220,000 clones, 83% found once; its top ten account for about 5.3%. The data stem from a study of blood T cell repertoires in COVID-19. Study-level information: Material from acute and convalescent COVID-19 was sourced from the United States, Italy and Spain. Sample material is recorded as cDNA or gDNA derived from T cells, B-cell-depleted T cells, or PBMCs.

The CDR3 loop spans 16 amino acids. Trimming shortened V by 3 bases and J by 4 bases, and 16 bases separated the two germline ends. In germline, CDR1 is MNHEY, CDR2 SMNVEV (reference sequence). Sequenced: PBMCs or T cells enriched from blood (not recorded which). This TCR derives from a woman between 50 and 59 years old who had been exposed to COVID-19. The chain uses TRBV27 and TRBJ1-3; D not resolved. CDR3 DNA sequence: TGTGCCAGCAGTTTGTCTCTACCAATCAACGGAAACACCATATATTTT. Residues: CASSLSLPINGNTIYF.